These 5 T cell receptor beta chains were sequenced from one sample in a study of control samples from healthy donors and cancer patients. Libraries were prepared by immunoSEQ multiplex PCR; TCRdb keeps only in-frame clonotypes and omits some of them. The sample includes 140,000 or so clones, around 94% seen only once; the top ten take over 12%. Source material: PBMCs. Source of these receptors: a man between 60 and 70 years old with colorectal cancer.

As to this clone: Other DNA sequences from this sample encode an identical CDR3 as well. The CDR3 bases are TGTGCCAGCAGCTTAGACCGGAACACTGAAGCTTTCTTT. Residues: CASSLDRNTEAFF. The chain couples TRBV7-2 to TRBJ1-1; D call uncertain. CDR3 length: 13 amino acids. The V end lost 1 base, the J end lost 1 base, and 4 bases lay between the germline ends. CDR1 is SGHTA and CDR2 is FQGNSA in the germline V gene.

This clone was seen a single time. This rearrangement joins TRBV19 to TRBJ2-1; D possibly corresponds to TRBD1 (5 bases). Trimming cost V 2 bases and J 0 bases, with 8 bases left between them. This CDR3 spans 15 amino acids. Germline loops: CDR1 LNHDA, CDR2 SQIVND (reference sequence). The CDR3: CASSIQGLSYNEQFF. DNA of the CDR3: TGTGCCAGTAGTATACAGGGTCTCTCCTACAATGAGCAGTTCTTC.

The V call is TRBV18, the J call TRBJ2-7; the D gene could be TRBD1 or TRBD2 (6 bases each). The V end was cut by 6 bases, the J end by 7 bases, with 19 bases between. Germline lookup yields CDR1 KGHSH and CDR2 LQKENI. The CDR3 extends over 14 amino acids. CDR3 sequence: CASSRDIGVVEQYF. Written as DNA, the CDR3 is TGTGCCAGCTCGCGGGACATCGGAGTCGTGGAGCAGTACTTC.

This CDR3 reads CASSETENSPLHF. The CDR3 DNA sequence: TGTGCCAGCAGTGAAACCGAAAATTCACCCCTCCACTTT. The rearrangement links TRBV6-4 to TRBJ1-6; D not resolved. The length of the CDR3 is 13 residues. V lost 3 bases, J lost 7 bases, and 7 bases lay in between. The germline V gene encodes CDR1 MRHNA and CDR2 SNTAGT.

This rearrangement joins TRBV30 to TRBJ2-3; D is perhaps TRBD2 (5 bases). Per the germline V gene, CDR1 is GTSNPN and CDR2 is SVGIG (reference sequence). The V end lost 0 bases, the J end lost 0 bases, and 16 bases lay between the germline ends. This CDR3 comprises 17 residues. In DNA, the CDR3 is TGTGCCTGGAGTGTACACCGGCTAGCTCAGAGCACAGATACGCAGTATTTT. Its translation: CAWSVHRLAQSTDTQYF.